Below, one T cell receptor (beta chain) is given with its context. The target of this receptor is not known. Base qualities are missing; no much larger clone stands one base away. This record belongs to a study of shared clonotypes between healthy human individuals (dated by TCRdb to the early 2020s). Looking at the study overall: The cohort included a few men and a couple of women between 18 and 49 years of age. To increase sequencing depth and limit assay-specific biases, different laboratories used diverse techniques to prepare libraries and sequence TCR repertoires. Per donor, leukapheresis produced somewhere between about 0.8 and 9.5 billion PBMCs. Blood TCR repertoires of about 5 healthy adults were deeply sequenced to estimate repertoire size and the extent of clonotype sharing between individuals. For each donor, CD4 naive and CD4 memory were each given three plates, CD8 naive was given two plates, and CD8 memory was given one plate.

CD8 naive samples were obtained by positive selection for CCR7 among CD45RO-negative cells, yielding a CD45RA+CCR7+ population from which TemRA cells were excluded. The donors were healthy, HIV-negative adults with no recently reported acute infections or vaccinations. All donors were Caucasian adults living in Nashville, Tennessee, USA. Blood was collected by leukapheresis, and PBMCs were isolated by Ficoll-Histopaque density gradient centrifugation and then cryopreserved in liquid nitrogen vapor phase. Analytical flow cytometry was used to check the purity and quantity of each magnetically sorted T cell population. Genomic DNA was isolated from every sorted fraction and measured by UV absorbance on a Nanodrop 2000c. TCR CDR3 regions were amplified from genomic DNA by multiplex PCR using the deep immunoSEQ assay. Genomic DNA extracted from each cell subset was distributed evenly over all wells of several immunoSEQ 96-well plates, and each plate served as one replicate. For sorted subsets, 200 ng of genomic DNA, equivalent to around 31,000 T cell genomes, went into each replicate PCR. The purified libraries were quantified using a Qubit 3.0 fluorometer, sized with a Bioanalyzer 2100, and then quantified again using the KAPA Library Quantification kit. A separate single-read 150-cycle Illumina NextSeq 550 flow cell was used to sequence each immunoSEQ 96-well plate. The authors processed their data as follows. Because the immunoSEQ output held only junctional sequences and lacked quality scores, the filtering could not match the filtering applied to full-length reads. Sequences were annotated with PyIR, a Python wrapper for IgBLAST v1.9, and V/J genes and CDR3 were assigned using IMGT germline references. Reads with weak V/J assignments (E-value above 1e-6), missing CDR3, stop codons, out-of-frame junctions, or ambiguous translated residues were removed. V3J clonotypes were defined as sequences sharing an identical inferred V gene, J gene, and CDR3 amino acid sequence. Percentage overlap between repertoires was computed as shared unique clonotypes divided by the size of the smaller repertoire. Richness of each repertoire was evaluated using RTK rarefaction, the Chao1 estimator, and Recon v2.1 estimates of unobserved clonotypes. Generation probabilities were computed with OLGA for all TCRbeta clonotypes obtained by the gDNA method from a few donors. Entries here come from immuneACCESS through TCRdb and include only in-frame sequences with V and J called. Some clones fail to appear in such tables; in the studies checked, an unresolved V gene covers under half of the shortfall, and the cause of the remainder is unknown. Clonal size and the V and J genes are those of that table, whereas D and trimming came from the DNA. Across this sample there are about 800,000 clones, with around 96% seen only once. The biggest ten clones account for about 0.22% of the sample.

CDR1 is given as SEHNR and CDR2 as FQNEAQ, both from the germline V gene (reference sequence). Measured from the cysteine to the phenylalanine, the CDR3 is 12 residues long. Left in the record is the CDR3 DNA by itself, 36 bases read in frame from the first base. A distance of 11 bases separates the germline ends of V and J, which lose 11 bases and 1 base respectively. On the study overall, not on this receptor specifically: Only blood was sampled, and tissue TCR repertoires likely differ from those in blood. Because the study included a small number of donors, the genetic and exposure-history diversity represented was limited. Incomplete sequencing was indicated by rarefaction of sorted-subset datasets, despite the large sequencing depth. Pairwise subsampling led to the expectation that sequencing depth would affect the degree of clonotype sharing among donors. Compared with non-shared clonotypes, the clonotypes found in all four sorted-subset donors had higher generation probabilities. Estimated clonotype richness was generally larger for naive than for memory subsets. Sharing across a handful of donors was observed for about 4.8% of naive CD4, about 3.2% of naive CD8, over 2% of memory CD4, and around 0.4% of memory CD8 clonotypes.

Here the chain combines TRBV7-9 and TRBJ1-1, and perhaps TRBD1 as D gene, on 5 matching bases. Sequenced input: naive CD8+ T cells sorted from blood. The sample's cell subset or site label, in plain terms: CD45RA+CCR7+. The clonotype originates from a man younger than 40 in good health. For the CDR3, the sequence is CAGQEKNTEAFF. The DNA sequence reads TGTGCCGGACAAGAAAAGAACACTGAAGCTTTCTTT. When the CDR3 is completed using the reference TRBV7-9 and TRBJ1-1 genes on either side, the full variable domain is DTGVSQNPRHKITKRGQNVTFRCDPISEHNRLYWYRQTLGQGPEFLTYFQNEAQLEKSRLLSDRFSAERPKGSFSTLEIQRTEQGDSAMYLCAGQEKNTEAFFGQGTRLTVV.